The next 19 T cell receptor beta chains were all read from a single sample in a study of tumor and adjacent non-tumor tissue in lung cancer. RNA was extracted from bulk tissue without any cell sorting. Distant lung tissue was collected more than 3 cm away from the tumor edge. Three rounds of nested PCR, following a modified ARM-PCR protocol, produced the TCRbeta library. TCRdb reprocessed the multiplex PCR reads with MiXCR, giving one entry per CDR3 protein. The sample consists of about 98,000 distinct CDR3 sequences, 80% of them appearing once. Input material: distant non-tumor lung tissue. All receptors derive from a man between 60 and 75 years old with small cell lung cancer.

Turning to this clonotype: A junction boundary mismatches the germline segment, possibly from a read error. The chain combines TRBV5-1 with TRBJ2-1; 8 positions match TRBD2. The CDR3 extends over 18 amino acids. The germline V gene has CDR1 SGHRS and CDR2 YFSETQ. DNA of the CDR3: TGCGCCAGCAGCTTGGACTGCATTATAGCGGGAAGCTTGAATGAACAGTTCTTC. Amino acids: CASSLDCIIAGSLNEQFF. Using reference TRBV5-1 and TRBJ2-1 for the parts outside the CDR3, the full variable domain is KAGVTQTPRYLIKTRGQQVTLSCSPISGHRSVSWYQQTPGQGLQFLFEYFSETQRNKGNFPGRFSGRQFSNSRSEMNVSTLELGDSALYLCASSLDCIIAGSLNEQFFGPGTRLTVL.

In regard to this clonotype: This clone may be a read error of a much larger clone one base away. V is TRBV30 and J is TRBJ2-3; D gene uncertain. The CDR3 is 13 amino acids. Germline values: CDR1 GTSNPN, CDR2 SVGIG (reference sequence). The CDR3 nucleotides read TGTGCCTGGAGAAAGGTTAGCACAGATATGCAGTATTTT. It is translated as CAWRKVSTDMQYF.

Worth noting for this clonotype: The junction does not match germline at one end; this may be a read error. V usage is TRBV4-1 and J usage is TRBJ2-7; D call uncertain. Germline V gives CDR1 MGHRA, CDR2 YSYEKL. CDR3 size: 16 residues. The CDR3 nucleotides are TGCGCCAGCAGCCAGGATCGGCGGAAACCCTACGACGAGCTGTACTTC. It translates to CASSQDRRKPYDELYF.

Regarding this clonotype: A much larger clonotype is one base distant, so this may be a read error. In DNA form, the CDR3 reads TGCACCAGCAGCCGGGGACAGCCCTCTGGAAACACCATATATTTT. This codes for CTSSRGQPSGNTIYF. The rearrangement uses TRBV5-1 and TRBJ1-3, with 7 bases that match TRBD1. Germline V lookup: CDR1 SGHRS, CDR2 YFSETQ. The CDR3 covers 15 residues. The full variable domain, its missing parts supplied by reference TRBV5-1 and TRBJ1-3, is KAGVTQTPRYLIKTRGQQVTLSCSPISGHRSVSWYQQTPGQGLQFLFEYFSETQRNKGNFPGRFSGRQFSNSRSEMNVSTLELGDSALYLCTSSRGQPSGNTIYFGEGSWLTVV.

As for this clonotype: A much more abundant neighbour one base away suggests this may be a read error. The genes are TRBV30 and TRBJ2-4, with D unclear. CDR1 GTSNPN and CDR2 SVGIG come from the germline V gene (reference sequence). This CDR3 has 14 amino acids. The CDR3 sequence is CDWSAMTPGSIQYF. Written as DNA, the CDR3 is TGTGACTGGAGCGCTATGACCCCAGGAAGCATTCAGTACTTC.

About this clonotype itself: The conserved phenylalanine or tryptophan normally closing the CDR3 is absent here, so this likely arose from a read error. Because the CDR3's place on the DNA is in doubt, the DNA is left out and the CDR3 is given as listed by TCRdb. The rearrangement links TRBV5-5 to TRBJ1-1. Counting both end residues, the CDR3 totals 11 amino acids. The V gene's germline CDR1 is SGHKS and CDR2 YYEKEE (reference sequence). The CDR3 region is CASSLLNEAFL.

This rearrangement joins TRBV7-8 to TRBJ2-1; D is undetermined. V shed 11 bases and J shed 8 bases, with 16 bases lying between them. Germline values: CDR1 SGHVS, CDR2 FQNEAQ. This CDR3 is 12 amino acids long. The CDR3 bases are TGTGCCTGTAGCACTCGGGTCTATGAGCAGTTCTTC. Amino acid sequence: CACSTRVYEQFF.

Of note for this clonotype: Since no conserved phenylalanine or tryptophan closes the CDR3, a read error is the likely cause. The gene calls are TRBV29-1 and TRBJ2-2; D is unresolved. This CDR3 has 16 residues. Trimming took 2 bases from V and 1 from J, leaving 14 bases between them. Germline-derived CDR1 and CDR2 are SQVTM and ANQGSEA. In DNA form, the CDR3 reads TGCAGCGTTGAAAAGTGGACCAGGAGGAACACCGGGGAGCTGTTTTCT. Its translation: CSVEKWTRRNTGELFS.

With respect to this clonotype: A much larger clone lies one base from this, so it may be a read error. The chain couples TRBV5-6 to TRBJ2-3, with 11 nucleotides matching TRBD2. CDR1 and CDR2 from the germline V gene are SGHDT and YYEEEE. This CDR3 has 19 residues. The CDR3 spells CDSSLTSGIVGLGTDTQYF. In nucleotides, the CDR3 is TGTGACAGCAGCTTGACTAGCGGGATTGTGGGGTTAGGCACAGATACGCAGTATTTT.

As for this clonotype: A much larger clone sits a single nucleotide away, making a read error possible. The gene calls are TRBV7-8 and TRBJ1-2; tentatively, D is TRBD1 (5 bases). Germline values: CDR1 SGHVS, CDR2 FQNEAQ. Trimming cost V 6 bases and J 2 bases, with 10 bases left between them. The CDR3 spans 13 residues. The CDR3 region is CASRTDINYGYTF. DNA of the CDR3: TGTGCCAGCAGGACAGATATAAACTATGGCTACACCTTC. Full variable domain (remainder filled in from reference TRBV7-8 and TRBJ1-2): GAGVSQSPRYKVAKRGQDVALRCDPISGHVSLFWYQQALGQGPEFLTYFQNEAQLDKSGLPSDRFFAERPEGSVSTLKIQRTQQEDSAVYLCASRTDINYGYTFGSGTRLTVV.

A remark on this clonotype: A single base separates this from a much larger clone, so it may be a read error. The chain recombines TRBV5-1 with TRBJ1-5, with no clear D. Germline V gives CDR1 SGHRS, CDR2 YFSETQ. Trimming stripped 0 bases from V and 8 bases from J, with 15 bases between. CDR3 length: 15 amino acids. The CDR3 protein is CASSLDGSIGEPQHF. Here the CDR3 DNA reads TGCGCCAGCAGCTTGGACGGTTCCATCGGGGAGCCCCAGCATTTT.

Worth noting for this clonotype: One end of the junction does not line up with germline, which may come from a read error. The V and J genes are TRBV4-2 and TRBJ2-5, with 7 positions matching TRBD2. This CDR3 spans 15 amino acids. Germline V gene data show CDR1 as LGHNA and CDR2 as YNFKEQ. CDR3 nucleotide sequence: TGTGCCAGCAGTCAAGGACTAGTGGGCCAAGATACCCAGTACTTC. Residues: CASSQGLVGQDTQYF.

This clonotype was observed many times. The chain employs TRBV6-4 and TRBJ2-6; D is perhaps TRBD1 (5 bases). The ends were cut back, 2 bases at V and 0 bases at J, with 5 bases in the middle. This CDR3 has 15 amino acids. Germline assignment: CDR1 MRHNA and CDR2 SNTAGT. The CDR3 coding sequence is TGTGCCAGCAGTGACACAGGCTCTGGGGCCAACGTCCTGACTTTC. It codes for CASSDTGSGANVLTF.

As for this clonotype: The conserved phenylalanine or tryptophan normally closing the CDR3 is absent here, so this likely arose from a read error. The chain uses TRBV11-3 and TRBJ2-1; D is perhaps TRBD2 (6 bases). Germline V gene sequence: CDR1 SGHNT, CDR2 YENEEA. The CDR3 consists of 14 residues. The CDR3 nucleotides read TGTGTCAGCAGCTTAGGAGGGGACTGGGACCAACAGTTCCTC. The encoded protein is CVSSLGGDWDQQFL.

On this clonotype: The junction does not match germline at one end; this may be a read error. The rearrangement uses TRBV4-2 and TRBJ2-1; D tentatively reads TRBD1 or TRBD2 (5 bases each). Germline CDR1 and CDR2: LGHNA and YNFKEQ. The CDR3 runs to 15 residues. CDR3 loop: CTSSQAGTRYNEQFF. The CDR3 nucleotides read TGTACCAGCAGCCAAGCCGGGACGAGGTACAATGAGCAATTCTTC.

As regards this clonotype: The junction departs from germline at one end; a sequencing error may be responsible. The chain is built from TRBV12-3 or TRBV12-4 and TRBJ2-1; TRBD2 matches 10 bases. This CDR3 is built from 15 residues. The CDR3 coding sequence is TGTGCCAGTAGTTCTACTAGCGGGACCTACAATGAGCAGTGCTTC. Protein: CASSSTSGTYNEQCF.

Points on this clonotype: One end of the junction fails to match germline, which may point to a read error. The chain combines TRBV4-1 with TRBJ1-2; 7 bases align to TRBD1. CDR1 MGHRA and CDR2 YSYEKL come from the germline V gene. CDR3 length: 15 amino acids. The CDR3 DNA follows: TGCGCCTGCAGCCAAGGTCAACAGGGGAACTATGGCTACACCTTC. Its protein is CACSQGQQGNYGYTF.

This clonotype was recorded a few times. One junction end does not reproduce the germline sequence, and a read error may be involved. This chain joins TRBV12-3 or TRBV12-4 and TRBJ1-5; 12 bases are a match to TRBD1. The CDR3 is 16 amino acids. The CDR3 DNA sequence: TGTGCCGGCAGTTTCTCCGGGACAGGGGGCGGTCGGCCCCAGCATTTT. Translating gives CAGSFSGTGGGRPQHF.

To note about this clonotype: It is unclear where the CDR3 begins or ends on the DNA, so no DNA is shown, and the CDR3 is as TCRdb lists it. This chain uses TRBV6-2 or TRBV6-3 with TRBJ2-2; the table's D call TRBD1 went unverified against the DNA. 16 amino acids form the CDR3, both terminal residues included. Germline CDR1 MNHEY, CDR2 SVGEGT. The CDR3 loop reads CASSYVGQGAAGKLFF.